This TCR beta chain was sequenced in a study of yellow fever vaccine responses in identical twins. This CDR3 contains 15 residues. V was shortened by 2 bases and J by 0 bases, with 10 bases between the two germline ends. Germline lookup yields CDR1 SGHAT and CDR2 FQDESV (reference sequence). TCRdb re-analysed the RT-PCR reads in MiXCR, keeping a single row per CDR3 protein. This repertoire shows thousands of distinct CDR3 sequences, roughly 89% found once; its top ten account for roughly 3.5%. This chain joins TRBV11-1 and TRBJ1-2; D possibly corresponds to TRBD1 (6 bases). Material: T cells from blood (PBMCs), unsorted or a sorted subset (not recorded which), obtained before or after yellow fever vaccination (not recorded which). The clonotype was recovered from a woman aged 18-29 years who received the yellow fever vaccine. The CDR3 DNA is TGTGCCAGCAGCTTACAGGGGTCACCTAACTATGGCTACACCTTC. Protein product: CASSLQGSPNYGYTF.